Listed below are T cell receptor beta chains from one sample, sequenced in a study of cytomegalovirus exposure and HLA in healthy donors. Sequencing was performed with immunoSEQ multiplex PCR; in TCRdb, only in-frame clones are kept and a portion is missing. The sample gives under 150,000 clones, approximately 78% of which show up once; 6.2% is in the top ten. Source material: PBMCs. All receptors derive from a woman aged 35 to 49 in good health and CMV-seropositive. CDR3s include the opening cysteine and the closing phenylalanine or tryptophan. A D gene is named only where the DNA matches it firmly. Only some rows state a clone size, as once, few, many or a class for expanded clones.

d_call	v_call	clone_size	j_call	cdr3_nt	cdr3_aa
NA	TRBV7-9	NA	TRBJ1-4	TGTGCCAGCAGCCCGGGGGGAAGTGAAAAACTGTTTTTT	CASSPGGSEKLFF
TRBD2	TRBV28	NA	TRBJ2-1	TGTGCCAGCAGTTTAGGGACTAGCAACAATGAGCAGTTCTTC	CASSLGTSNNEQFF
TRBD1	TRBV28	NA	TRBJ1-1	TGTGCCAGCAGACCCCCGCCGGGGACAGACATGAACACTGAAGCTTTCTTT	CASRPPPGTDMNTEAFF
NA	TRBV5-4	few	TRBJ1-1	TGTGCCAGCAGCTTTGCGCTGAACACTGAAGCTTTCTTT	CASSFALNTEAFF
NA	TRBV19	NA	TRBJ2-3	TGTGCCAGTAGTATAGGAGGCCCGGATACGCAGTATTTT	CASSIGGPDTQYF
NA	TRBV5-1	NA	TRBJ1-1	TGCGCCAGCAGCTTGGGACAGCCGAACACTGAAGCTTTCTTT	CASSLGQPNTEAFF
NA	TRBV2	NA	TRBJ2-1	TGTGCCAGCAGTGATGATTTTAGCTCCTACAATGAGCAGTTCTTC	CASSDDFSSYNEQFF
TRBD1	TRBV28	NA	TRBJ2-7	TGTGCCAGCAGTACGCCTGGGACAGGGGGAATATACGAGCAGTACTTC	CASSTPGTGGIYEQYF
NA	TRBV6-1	NA	TRBJ2-3	TGTGCCAGCAGTGAAATGTGGGCTGCAGATACGCAGTATTTT	CASSEMWAADTQYF
NA	TRBV15	NA	TRBJ2-1	TGTGCCACCAGCGGGGGACTGTACAATGAGCAGTTCTTC	CATSGGLYNEQFF
NA	TRBV7-9	once	TRBJ1-2	TGTGCCAGCAGCTTGACAGCTCCCCACAGGGCTAACTATGGCTACACCTTC	CASSLTAPHRANYGYTF
TRBD1	TRBV19	few	TRBJ1-4	TGTGCCAGTACAGGGGGTATTGAAAAACTGTTTTTT	CASTGGIEKLFF
TRBD2	TRBV5-4	NA	TRBJ2-1	TGTGCCAGCAGCTCCCCTGGGAGGGCCGACAATGAGCAGTTCTTC	CASSSPGRADNEQFF
TRBD1	TRBV19	NA	TRBJ1-3	TGTGCCAGTAGTACCCAGGGACAGTCACCAGGAAACACCATATATTTT	CASSTQGQSPGNTIYF
NA	TRBV2	NA	TRBJ1-5	TGTGCCAGCAGTGAGTACAGCCAAGGGGAGCATTTT	CASSEYSQGEHF